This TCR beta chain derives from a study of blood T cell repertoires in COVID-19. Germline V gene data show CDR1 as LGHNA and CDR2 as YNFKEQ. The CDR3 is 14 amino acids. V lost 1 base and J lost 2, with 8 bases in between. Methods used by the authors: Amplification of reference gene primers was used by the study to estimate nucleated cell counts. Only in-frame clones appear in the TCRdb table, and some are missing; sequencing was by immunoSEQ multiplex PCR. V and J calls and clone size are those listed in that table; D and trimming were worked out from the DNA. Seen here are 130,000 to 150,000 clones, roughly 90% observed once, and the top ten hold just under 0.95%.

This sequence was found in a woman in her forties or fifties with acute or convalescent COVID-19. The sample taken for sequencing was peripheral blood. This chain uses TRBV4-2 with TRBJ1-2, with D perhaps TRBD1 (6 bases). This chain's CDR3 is CASSQGGQNYGYTF. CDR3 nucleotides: TGTGCCAGCAGCCAAGGGGGACAAAACTATGGCTACACCTTC.